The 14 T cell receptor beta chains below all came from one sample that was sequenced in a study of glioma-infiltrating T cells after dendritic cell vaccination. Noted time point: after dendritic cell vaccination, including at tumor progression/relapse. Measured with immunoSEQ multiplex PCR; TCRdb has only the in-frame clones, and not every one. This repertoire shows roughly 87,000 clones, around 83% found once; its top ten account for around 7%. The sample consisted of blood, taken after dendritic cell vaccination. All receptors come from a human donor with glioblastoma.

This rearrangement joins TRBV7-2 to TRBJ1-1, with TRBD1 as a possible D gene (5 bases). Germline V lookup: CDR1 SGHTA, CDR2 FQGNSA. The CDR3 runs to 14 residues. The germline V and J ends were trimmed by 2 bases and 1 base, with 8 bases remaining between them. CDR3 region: CASSLQGQNTEAFF. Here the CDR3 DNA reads TGTGCCAGCAGCTTACAGGGCCAGAACACTGAAGCTTTCTTT.

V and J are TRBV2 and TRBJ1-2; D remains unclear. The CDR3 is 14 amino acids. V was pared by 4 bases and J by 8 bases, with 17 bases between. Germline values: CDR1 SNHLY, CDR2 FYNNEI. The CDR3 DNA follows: TGTGCCAGCAGTGTTCGGTTTCTCTCCGTAGGCTACACCTTC. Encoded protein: CASSVRFLSVGYTF.

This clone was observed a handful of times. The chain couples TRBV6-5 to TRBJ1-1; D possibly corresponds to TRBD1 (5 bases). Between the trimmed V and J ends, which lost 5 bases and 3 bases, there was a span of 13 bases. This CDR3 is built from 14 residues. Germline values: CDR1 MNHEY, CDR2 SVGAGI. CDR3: CASSRVGGDTEAFF. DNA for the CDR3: TGTGCCAGCAGTCGAGTCGGGGGGGACACTGAAGCTTTCTTT.

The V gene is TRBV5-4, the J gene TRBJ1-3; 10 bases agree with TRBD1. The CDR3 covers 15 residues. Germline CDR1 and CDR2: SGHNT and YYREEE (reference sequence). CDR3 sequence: CVVRDRGRTGNTIYF. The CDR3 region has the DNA TGTGTCGTTCGAGACAGGGGGCGCACTGGAAACACCATATATTTT.

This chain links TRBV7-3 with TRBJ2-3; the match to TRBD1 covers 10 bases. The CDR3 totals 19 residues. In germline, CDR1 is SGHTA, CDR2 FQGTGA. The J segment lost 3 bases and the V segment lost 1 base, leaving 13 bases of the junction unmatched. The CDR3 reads CASSLNPTLGQGRTDTQYF. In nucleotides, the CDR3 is TGTGCCAGCAGCTTAAACCCGACTCTGGGACAGGGGAGAACAGATACGCAGTATTTT.

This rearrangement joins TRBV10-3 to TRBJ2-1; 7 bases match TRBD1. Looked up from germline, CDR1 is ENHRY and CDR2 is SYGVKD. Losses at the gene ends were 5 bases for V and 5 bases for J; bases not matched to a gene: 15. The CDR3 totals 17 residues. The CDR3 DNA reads TGTGCCATCAGTAGGACAGGCGGGCCCAGGGATAACAATGAGCAGTTCTTC. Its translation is CAISRTGGPRDNNEQFF.

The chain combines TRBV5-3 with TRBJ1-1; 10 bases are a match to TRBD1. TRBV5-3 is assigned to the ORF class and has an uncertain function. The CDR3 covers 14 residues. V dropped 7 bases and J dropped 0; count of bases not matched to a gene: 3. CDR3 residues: CARRQGAMNTEAFF. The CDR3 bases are TGTGCCAGACGACAGGGGGCGATGAACACTGAAGCTTTCTTT.

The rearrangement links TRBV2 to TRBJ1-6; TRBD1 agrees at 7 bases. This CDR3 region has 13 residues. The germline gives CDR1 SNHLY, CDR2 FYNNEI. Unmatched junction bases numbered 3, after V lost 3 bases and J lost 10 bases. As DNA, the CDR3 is TGTGCCAGCAGTGACTCACAGGGGTCACCCCTCCACTTT. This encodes CASSDSQGSPLHF.

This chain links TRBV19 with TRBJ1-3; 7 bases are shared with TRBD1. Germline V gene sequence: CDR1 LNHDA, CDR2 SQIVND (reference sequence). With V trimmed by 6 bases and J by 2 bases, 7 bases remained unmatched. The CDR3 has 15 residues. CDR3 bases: TGTGCCAGTAGGCCCGACAGGGAGGCTGGAAACACCATATATTTT. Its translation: CASRPDREAGNTIYF.

The CDR3 is CASSFTRQTTEAFF. CDR3 nucleotides: TGTGCCAGCAGTTTTACGCGACAGACCACTGAAGCTTTCTTT. The V and J genes are TRBV2 and TRBJ1-1; a possible D gene is TRBD1 (5 bases). V gave up 5 bases and J gave up 4 bases, with 14 bases separating them. The CDR3 runs 14 residues. CDR1 and CDR2 (germline): SNHLY, FYNNEI.

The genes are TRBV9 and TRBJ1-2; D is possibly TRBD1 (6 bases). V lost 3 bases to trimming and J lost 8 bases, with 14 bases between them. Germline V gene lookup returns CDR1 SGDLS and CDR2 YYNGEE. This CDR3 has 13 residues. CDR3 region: CASSALGGWGYTF. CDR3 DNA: TGTGCCAGCAGCGCCCTAGGGGGTTGGGGCTACACCTTC.

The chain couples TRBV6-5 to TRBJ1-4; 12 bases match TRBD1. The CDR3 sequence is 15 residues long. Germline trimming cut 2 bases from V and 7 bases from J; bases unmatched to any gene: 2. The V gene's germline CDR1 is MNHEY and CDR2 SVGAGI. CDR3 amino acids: CASSYGTGGTEKLFF. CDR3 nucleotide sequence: TGTGCCAGCAGTTACGGGACAGGGGGCACTGAAAAACTGTTTTTT.

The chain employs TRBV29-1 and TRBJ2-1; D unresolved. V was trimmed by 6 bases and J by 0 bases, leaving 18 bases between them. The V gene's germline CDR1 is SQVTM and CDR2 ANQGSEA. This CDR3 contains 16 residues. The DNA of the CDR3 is TGCAGCGTATTAGAACCCACTTCGAGCTCCTACAATGAGCAGTTCTTC. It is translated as CSVLEPTSSSYNEQFF.

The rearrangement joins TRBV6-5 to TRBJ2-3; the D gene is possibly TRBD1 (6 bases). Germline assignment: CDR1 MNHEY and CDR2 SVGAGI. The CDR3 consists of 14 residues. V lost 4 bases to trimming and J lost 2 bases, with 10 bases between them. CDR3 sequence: CASSWTAFTDTQYF. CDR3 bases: TGTGCCAGCAGTTGGACAGCCTTCACAGATACGCAGTATTTT.